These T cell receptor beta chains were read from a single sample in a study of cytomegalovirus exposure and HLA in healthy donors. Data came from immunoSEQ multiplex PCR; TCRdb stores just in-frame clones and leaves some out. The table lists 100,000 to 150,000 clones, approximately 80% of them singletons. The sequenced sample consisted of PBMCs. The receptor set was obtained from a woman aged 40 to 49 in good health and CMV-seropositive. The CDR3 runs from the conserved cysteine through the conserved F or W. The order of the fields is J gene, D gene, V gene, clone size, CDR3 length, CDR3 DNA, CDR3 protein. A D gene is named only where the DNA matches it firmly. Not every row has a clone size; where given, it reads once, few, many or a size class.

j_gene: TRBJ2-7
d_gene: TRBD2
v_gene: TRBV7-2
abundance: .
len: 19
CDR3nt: TGTGCCAGCAGCTTAGTTTCTCCGGGACTAGCGGGAGGATCCTACGAGCAGTACTTC
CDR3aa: CASSLVSPGLAGGSYEQYF

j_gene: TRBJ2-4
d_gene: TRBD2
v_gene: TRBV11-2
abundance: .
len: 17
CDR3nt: TGTGCCAGCAGCTTACTAGCGGGCTCTTCGGTCAAAAACATTCAGTACTTC
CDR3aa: CASSLLAGSSVKNIQYF

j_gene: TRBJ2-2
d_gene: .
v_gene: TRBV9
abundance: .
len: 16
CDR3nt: TGTGCCAGCAGCGTACAGAGCGGGTTGAACACCGGGGAGCTGTTTTTT
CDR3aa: CASSVQSGLNTGELFF

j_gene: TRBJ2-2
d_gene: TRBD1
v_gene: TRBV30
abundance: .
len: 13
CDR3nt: TGTGCCTGGTCTACAGGGGGAGCCGGGGAGCTGTTTTTT
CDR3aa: CAWSTGGAGELFF

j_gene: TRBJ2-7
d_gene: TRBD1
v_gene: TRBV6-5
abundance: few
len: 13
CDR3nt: TGTGCCAGCAGTCGGGACAGGGGGTACGAGCAGTACTTC
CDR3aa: CASSRDRGYEQYF

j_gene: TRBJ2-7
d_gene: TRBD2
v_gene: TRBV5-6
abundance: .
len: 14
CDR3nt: TGTGCCAGCAGCTTAGCGGGGGGAACCTACGAGCAGTACTTC
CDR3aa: CASSLAGGTYEQYF

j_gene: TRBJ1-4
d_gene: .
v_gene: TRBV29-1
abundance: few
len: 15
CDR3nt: TGCAGCGTTGTCGATCCGATTGTTAGTAGCGAAAAACTGTTTTTT
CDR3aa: CSVVDPIVSSEKLFF

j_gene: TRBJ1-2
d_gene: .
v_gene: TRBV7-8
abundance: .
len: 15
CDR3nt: TGTGCCAGCAGCTCAAAACAGATATTTAACTATGGCTACACCTTC
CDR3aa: CASSSKQIFNYGYTF

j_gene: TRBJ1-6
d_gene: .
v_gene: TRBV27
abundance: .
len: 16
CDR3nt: TGTGCCAGCGGAAACACAGGGTTGGGGTATAATTCACCCCTCCACTTT
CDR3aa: CASGNTGLGYNSPLHF

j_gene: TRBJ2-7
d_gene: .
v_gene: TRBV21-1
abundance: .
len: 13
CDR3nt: TGTGCCAGCAGCAAAGTGAGGGGAGGCGAGCAGTACTTC
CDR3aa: CASSKVRGGEQYF

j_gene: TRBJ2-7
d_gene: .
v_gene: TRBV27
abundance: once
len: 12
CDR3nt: TGTGCCAGCAGTTCTGTCAGTACTAGGCAGTACTTC
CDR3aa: CASSSVSTRQYF

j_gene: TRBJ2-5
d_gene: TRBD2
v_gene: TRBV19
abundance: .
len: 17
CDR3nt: TGTGCCAGTAGTGGGGCTAGCGGGGGGGCCGGGCAAGAGACCCAGTACTTC
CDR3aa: CASSGASGGAGQETQYF

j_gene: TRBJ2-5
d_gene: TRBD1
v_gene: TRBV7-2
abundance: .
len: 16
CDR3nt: TGTGCCAGCAGCTCATGGGACAGGGGGAATAGAGAGACCCAGTACTTC
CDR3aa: CASSSWDRGNRETQYF

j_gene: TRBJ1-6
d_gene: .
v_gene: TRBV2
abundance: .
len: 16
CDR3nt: TGTGCCAGCAGCGATCAGGCGGCAGGGAGGAATTCACCCCTCCACTTT
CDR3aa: CASSDQAAGRNSPLHF

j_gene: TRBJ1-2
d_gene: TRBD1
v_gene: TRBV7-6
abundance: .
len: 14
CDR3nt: TGTGCCAGCAGCCCGGGACAGGTTCCCTATGGCTACACCTTC
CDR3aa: CASSPGQVPYGYTF

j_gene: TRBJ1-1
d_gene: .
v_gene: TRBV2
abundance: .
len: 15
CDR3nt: TGTGCCAGCAGACCCAGCAGGGGATGGGCCACTGAAGCTTTCTTT
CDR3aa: CASRPSRGWATEAFF

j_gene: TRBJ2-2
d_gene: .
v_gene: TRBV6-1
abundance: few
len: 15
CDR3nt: TGTGCCAGCAGGACGAGGGGAGGGAACACCGGGGAGCTGTTTTTT
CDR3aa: CASRTRGGNTGELFF

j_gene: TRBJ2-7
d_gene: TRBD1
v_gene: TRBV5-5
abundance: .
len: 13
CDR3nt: TGCGCCAGCAGCCACCGGACAGGGCGGGAACCGTACTTC
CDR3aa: CASSHRTGREPYF

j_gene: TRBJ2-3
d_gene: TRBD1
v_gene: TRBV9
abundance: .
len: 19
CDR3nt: TGTGCCAGCAGCCCCTTCCGACAGGGGATCCCCCTCCTAGGGGATACGCAGTATTTC
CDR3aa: CASSPFRQGIPLLGDTQYF

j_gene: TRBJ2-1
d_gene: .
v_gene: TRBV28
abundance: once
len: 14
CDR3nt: TGTGCCACAGATCTCGGACAGCTCTACAATGAGCAGTTCTTC
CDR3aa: CATDLGQLYNEQFF

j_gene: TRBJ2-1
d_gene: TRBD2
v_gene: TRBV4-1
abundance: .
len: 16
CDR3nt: TGCGCCAGCAGCCAAGAAGTCGCGGGGGGGGGCAATGAGCAGTTCTTC
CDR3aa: CASSQEVAGGGNEQFF

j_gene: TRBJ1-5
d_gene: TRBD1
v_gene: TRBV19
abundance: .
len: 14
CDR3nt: TGTGCCAGTAGCAGGACAGGCCAGGGTAAGCCCCAGCATTTT
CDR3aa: CASSRTGQGKPQHF

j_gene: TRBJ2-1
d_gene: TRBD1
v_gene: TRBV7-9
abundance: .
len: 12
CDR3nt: TGTGCCAGCAGCTGGGACAGGGATGAGCAGTTCTTC
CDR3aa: CASSWDRDEQFF

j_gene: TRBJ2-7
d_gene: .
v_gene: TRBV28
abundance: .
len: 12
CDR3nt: TGTGCCAGCAAGCGGGCAGCCTACGAGCAGTACTTC
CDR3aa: CASKRAAYEQYF

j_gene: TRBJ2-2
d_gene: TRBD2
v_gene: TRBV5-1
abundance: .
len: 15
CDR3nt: TGCGCCAGCAGCGCATTACTAGCGGGTCCCGGGGAGCTGTTTTTT
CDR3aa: CASSALLAGPGELFF

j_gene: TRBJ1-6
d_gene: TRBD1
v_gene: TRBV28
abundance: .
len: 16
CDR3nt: TGTGCCAGCAGTCCAGGGACAGGGGTTATGAATTCACCCCTCCACTTT
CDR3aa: CASSPGTGVMNSPLHF

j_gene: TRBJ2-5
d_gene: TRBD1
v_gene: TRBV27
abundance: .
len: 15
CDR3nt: TGTGCCAGCAGTTTAGAGGGCAGGGGGCGCACTTGGCAGTACTTC
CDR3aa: CASSLEGRGRTWQYF

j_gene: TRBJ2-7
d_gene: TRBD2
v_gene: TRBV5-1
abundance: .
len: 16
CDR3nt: TGCGCCAGCAGCTCCGAAGTAGCGGGAGGGAGTCGCGAGCAGTACTTC
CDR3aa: CASSSEVAGGSREQYF

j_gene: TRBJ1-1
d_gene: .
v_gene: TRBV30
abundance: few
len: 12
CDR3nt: TGTGCCTGGAGTCAGGGGCCCACTGAAGCTTTCTTT
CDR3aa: CAWSQGPTEAFF

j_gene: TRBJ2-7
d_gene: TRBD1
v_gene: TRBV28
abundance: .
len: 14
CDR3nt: TGTGCCACCCGGGACAGGGCAGACTACTACGAGCAGTACTTC
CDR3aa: CATRDRADYYEQYF

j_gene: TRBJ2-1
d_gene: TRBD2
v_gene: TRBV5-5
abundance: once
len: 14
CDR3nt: TGTGCCAGCAGCTTCGGGCTAGCGGGAGATGAGCAGTTCTTC
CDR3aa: CASSFGLAGDEQFF